The present T cell receptor beta chain was sequenced within a study of shared clonotypes between healthy human individuals. Across the study: Donor composition was a couple of women and three men, aged 18 to 49.

As to this clone: Its matching antigen is unknown.

Per the original methods: ImmunoSEQ yielded junction-only sequences lacking quality scores, so filtering differed. Libraries were prepared by immunoSEQ multiplex PCR; TCRdb keeps only in-frame clonotypes and omits some of them. The V and J calls and clone size were taken over from that table, and D and trimming were inferred from the DNA. This table holds about 2.1 million clones, just over 90% found once. Findings and caveats of the study: Among donors, the sharing of clonotypes was expected to be influenced by sequencing depth. Larger richness was generally estimated for naive than memory subsets.

Naive-designated CD8 cells lacked CD45RO, were positively enriched for CCR7, and omitted terminally differentiated effector memory CD45RA+ cells. CDR3 length equals 13 residues. The germline V gene encodes CDR1 MNHEY and CDR2 SMNVEV (reference sequence). V lost 5 bases and J lost 1, with 6 bases in between. V and J are TRBV27 and TRBJ1-3; D not certain. The sample consisted of naive CD8+ T cells from PBMCs. The TCR comes from a young man in good health. Some clones in this sample may be carry-over from other donors' samples. The CDR3 sequence is CASSLRSGNTIYF. The CDR3 DNA sequence: TGTGCCAGCAGTCTCCGATCTGGAAACACCATATATTTT.